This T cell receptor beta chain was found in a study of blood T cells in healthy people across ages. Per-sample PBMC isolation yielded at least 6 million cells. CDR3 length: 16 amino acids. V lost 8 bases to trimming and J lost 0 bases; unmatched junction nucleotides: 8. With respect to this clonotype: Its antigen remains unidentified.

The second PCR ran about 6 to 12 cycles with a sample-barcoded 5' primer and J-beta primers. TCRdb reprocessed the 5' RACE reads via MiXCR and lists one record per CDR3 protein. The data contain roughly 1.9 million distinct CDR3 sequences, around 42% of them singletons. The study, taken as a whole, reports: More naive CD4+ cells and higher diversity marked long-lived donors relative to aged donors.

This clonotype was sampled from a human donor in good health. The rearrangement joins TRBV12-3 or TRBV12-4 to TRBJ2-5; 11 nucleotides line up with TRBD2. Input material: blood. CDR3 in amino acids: CASGKTSGGHQETQYF. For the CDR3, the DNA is TGTGCCAGCGGAAAAACTAGCGGGGGCCACCAAGAGACCCAGTACTTC.